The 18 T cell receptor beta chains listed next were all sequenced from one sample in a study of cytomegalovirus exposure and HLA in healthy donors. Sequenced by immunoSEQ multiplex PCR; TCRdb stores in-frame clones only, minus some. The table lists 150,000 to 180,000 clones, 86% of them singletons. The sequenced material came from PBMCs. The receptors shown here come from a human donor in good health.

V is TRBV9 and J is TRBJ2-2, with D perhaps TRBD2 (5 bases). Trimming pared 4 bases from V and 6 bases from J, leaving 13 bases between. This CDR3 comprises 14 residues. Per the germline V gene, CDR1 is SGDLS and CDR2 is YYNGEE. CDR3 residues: CASSRRGIPGELFF. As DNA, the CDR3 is TGTGCCAGCAGCCGTAGAGGGATCCCCGGGGAGCTGTTTTTT.

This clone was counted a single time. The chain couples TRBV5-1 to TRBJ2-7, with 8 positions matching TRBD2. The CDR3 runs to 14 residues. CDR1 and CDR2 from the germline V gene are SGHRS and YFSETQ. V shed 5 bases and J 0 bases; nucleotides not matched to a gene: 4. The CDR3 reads CASRLTSGSYEQYF. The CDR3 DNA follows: TGCGCCAGCAGACTAACTAGCGGCTCCTACGAGCAGTACTTC.

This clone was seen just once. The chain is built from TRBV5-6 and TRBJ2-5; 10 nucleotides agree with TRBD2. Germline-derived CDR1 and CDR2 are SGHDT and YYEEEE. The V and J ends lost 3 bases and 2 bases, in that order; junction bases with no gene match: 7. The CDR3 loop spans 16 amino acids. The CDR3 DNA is TGTGCCAGCAGCTGGACTAAGCGGGGGGGACAAGAGACCCAGTACTTC. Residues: CASSWTKRGGQETQYF.

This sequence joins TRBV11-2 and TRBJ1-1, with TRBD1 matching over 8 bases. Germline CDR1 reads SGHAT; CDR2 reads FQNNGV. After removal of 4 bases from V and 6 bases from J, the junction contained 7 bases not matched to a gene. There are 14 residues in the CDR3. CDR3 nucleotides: TGTGCCAGCAGCTCCCTCAGGGGGCCCCCTGAAGCTTTCTTT. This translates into CASSSLRGPPEAFF.

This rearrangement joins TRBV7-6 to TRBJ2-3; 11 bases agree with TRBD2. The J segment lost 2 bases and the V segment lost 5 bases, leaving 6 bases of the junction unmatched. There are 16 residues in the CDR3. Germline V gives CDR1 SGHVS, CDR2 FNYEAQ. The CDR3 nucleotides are TGTGCCAGCAGCCAAAGGACTAGCGGGTACACAGATACGCAGTATTTT. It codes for CASSQRTSGYTDTQYF.

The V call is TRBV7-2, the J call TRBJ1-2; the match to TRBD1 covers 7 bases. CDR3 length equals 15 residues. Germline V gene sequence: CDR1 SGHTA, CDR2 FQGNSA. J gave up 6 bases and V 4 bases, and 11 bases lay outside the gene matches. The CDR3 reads CASSSPWTGTDGYTF. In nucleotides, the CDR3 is TGTGCCAGCAGCTCTCCCTGGACAGGCACGGATGGCTACACCTTC.

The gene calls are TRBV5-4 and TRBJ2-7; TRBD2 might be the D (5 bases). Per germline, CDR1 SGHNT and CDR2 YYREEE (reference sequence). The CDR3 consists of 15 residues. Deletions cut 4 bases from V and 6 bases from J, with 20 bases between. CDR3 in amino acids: CASSPQVERSAEQYF. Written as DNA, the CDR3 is TGTGCCAGCAGCCCCCAGGTAGAGCGGTCCGCCGAGCAGTACTTC. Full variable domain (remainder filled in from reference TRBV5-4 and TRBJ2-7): ETGVTQSPTHLIKTRGQQVTLRCSSQSGHNTVSWYQQALGQGPQFIFQYYREEENGRGNFPPRFSGLQFPNYSSELNVNALELDDSALYLCASSPQVERSAEQYFGPGTRLTVT.

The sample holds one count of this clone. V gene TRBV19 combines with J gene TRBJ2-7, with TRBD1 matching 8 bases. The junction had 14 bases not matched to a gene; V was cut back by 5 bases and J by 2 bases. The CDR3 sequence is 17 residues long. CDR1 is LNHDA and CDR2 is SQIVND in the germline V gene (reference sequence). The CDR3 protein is CASSSGQGLRGAYEQYF. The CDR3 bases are TGTGCCAGTAGTTCCGGACAGGGATTGAGGGGGGCCTACGAGCAGTACTTC.

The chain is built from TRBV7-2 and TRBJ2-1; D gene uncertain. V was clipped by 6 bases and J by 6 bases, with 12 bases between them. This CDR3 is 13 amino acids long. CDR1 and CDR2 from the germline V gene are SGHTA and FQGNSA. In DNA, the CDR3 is TGTGCCAGCAGTGCACGGGTAGGCAATGAGCAGTTCTTC. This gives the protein CASSARVGNEQFF.

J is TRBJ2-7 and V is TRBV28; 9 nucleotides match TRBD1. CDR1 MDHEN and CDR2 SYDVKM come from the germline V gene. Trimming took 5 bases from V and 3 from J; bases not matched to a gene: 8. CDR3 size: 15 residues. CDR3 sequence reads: CASSSRQGVNYEQYF. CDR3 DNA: TGTGCCAGCAGTAGCCGACAGGGGGTGAACTACGAGCAGTACTTC.

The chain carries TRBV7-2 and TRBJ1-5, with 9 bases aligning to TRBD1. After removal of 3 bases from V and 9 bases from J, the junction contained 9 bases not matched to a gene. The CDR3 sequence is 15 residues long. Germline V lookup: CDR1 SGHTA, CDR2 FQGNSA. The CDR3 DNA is TGTGCCAGCAGCTTGGGAAGGGACAGGGTCGCGCCCCAGCATTTT. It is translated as CASSLGRDRVAPQHF.

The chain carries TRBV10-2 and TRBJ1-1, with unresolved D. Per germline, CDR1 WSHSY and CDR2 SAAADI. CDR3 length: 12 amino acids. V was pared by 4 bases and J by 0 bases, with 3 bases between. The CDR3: CASSAVNTEAFF. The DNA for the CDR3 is TGCGCCAGCAGTGCGGTGAACACTGAAGCTTTCTTT.

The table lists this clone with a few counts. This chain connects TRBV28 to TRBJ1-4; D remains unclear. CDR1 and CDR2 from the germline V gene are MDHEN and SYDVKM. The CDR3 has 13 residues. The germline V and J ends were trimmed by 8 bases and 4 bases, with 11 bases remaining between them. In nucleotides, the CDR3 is TGTGCCAGCTCCATGGCCCGTAATGAAAAACTGTTTTTT. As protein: CASSMARNEKLFF.

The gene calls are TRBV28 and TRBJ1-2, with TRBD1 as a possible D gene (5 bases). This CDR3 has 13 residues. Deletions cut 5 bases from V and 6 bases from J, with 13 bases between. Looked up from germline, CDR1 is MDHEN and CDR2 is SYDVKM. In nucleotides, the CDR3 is TGTGCCAGCAGTCTGCAAGGGGTAGATGGCTACACCTTC. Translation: CASSLQGVDGYTF.

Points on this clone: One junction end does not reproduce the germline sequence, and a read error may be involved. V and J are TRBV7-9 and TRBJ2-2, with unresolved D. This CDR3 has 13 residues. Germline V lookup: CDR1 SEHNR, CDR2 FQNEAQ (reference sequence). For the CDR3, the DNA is TGTGCCAGCAGTTTAGCCGGCACCGGGGAGCTGTTTTTT. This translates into CASSLAGTGELFF.

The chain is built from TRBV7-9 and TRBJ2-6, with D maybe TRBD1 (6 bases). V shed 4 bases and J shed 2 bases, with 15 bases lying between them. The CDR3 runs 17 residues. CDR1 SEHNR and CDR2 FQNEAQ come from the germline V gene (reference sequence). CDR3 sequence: CASSSIQGFPGANVLTF. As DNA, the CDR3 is TGTGCCAGCAGCTCGATACAGGGTTTCCCTGGGGCCAACGTCCTGACTTTC.

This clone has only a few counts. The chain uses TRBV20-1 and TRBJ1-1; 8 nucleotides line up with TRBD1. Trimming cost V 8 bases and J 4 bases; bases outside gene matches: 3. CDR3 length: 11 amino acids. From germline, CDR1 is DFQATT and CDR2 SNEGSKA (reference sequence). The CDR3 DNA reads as TGCAGTATTGACAGGGGCACTGAAGCTTTCTTT. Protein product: CSIDRGTEAFF.

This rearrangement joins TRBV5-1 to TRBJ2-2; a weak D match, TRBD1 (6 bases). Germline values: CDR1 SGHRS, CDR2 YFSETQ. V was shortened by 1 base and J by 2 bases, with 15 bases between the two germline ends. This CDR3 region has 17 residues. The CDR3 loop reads CASSLSIRGRNTGELFF. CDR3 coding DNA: TGCGCCAGCAGCTTGAGTATCAGGGGTCGAAACACCGGGGAGCTGTTTTTT.